The source of this T cell receptor (beta chain) is a study of breast tumors, draining lymph nodes, adjacent tissues. This CDR3 region has 16 residues. From germline, CDR1 is MGHRA and CDR2 YSYEKL. The junction had 9 bases not matched to a gene; V was cut back by 4 bases and J by 1 base. This clonotype was detected ten times or more. Its cognate antigen is unknown. MiXCR was run by TCRdb on the multiplex PCR reads, yielding one entry per CDR3 protein. The table records some 130,000 distinct CDR3 sequences, around 21% of them present only once. Study findings and constraints: Compared with basal-like, luminal-like tumors shared significantly more repertoire with nontumor tissue. Tumor repertoires ranked between lymph nodes and nontumor tissue in diversity, with V and J gene preferences.

Samples came from axillary lymph nodes draining the breast cancer. The sequenced sample was axillary lymph node tissue. The chain uses TRBV4-1 and TRBJ1-2; the match to TRBD1 covers 7 bases. The receptor comes from a female donor with breast cancer. Some clones in this sample may be carry-over from other donors' samples. The CDR3 here is CASSREQGTYNYGYTF. The CDR3 DNA follows: TGCGCCAGCAGCCGGGAACAGGGGACATATAACTATGGCTACACCTTC.